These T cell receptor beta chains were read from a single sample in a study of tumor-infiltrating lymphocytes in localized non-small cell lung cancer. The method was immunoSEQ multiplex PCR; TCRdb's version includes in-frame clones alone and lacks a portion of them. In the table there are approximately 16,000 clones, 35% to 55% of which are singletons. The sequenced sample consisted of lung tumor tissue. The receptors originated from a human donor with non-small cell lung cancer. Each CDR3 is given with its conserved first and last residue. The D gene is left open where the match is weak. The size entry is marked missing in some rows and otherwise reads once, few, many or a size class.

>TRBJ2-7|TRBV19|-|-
CASNTGAHYEQYF
TGTGCCAGTAACACGGGGGCCCACTACGAGCAGTACTTC
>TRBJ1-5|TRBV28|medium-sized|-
CASSSGGSNQPQHF
TGTGCCAGCAGTTCGGGGGGCTCGAATCAGCCCCAGCATTTT
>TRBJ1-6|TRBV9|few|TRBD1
CASSVGTVQNSPLHF
TGTGCCAGCAGCGTCGGGACAGTCCAGAATTCACCCCTCCACTTT
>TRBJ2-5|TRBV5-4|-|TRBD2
CASMETSGGETQYF
TGTGCCAGCATGGAGACTAGCGGGGGAGAGACCCAGTACTTC
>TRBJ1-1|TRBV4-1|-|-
CASSQAGTDDEAFF
TGCGCCAGCAGCCAAGCGGGGACCGACGATGAAGCTTTCTTT
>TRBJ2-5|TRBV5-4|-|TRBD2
CASSLMAGGPEETQYF
TGTGCCAGCAGCTTGATGGCGGGGGGGCCTGAAGAGACCCAGTACTTC
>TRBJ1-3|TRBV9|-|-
CASSVDGSGNTIYF
TGTGCCAGCAGCGTGGACGGCTCTGGAAACACCATATATTTT
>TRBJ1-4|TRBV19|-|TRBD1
CASTTLQGREKLFF
TGTGCCAGTACCACACTACAGGGGCGCGAAAAACTGTTTTTT
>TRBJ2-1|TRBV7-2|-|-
CASSLGYNEQFF
TGTGCCAGCAGCTTAGGCTACAATGAGCAGTTCTTC
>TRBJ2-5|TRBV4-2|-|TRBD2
CASSQDRGGQETQYF
TGTGCCAGCAGCCAAGATCGGGGGGGCCAAGAGACCCAGTACTTC
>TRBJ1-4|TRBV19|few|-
CASTGLNEKLFF
TGTGCCAGTACAGGATTAAATGAAAAACTGTTTTTT
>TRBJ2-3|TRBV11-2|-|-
CASSTSPTDTQYF
TGTGCCAGCAGCACCTCTCCCACAGATACGCAGTATTTT
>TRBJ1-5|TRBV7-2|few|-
CASSIRGSEDQPQHF
TGTGCCAGCAGCATTAGGGGGTCAGAAGACCAGCCCCAGCATTTT